The TCR beta chain under discussion was sequenced for a study of blood T cell repertoires in COVID-19 (dated by TCRdb to about 2020). About the full investigation: Collaborator samples came from the United States, Italy and Spain and covered acute and convalescent phases of COVID-19. The samples were drawn from two sources: the first 160 participants of the ongoing ImmuneRACE study, and 1,254 subjects contributed by 6 global collaborators. The sample metadata nearly always contained a de-identified subject ID, COVID-19 status, age in years and sex. The repertoires were released in a freely available public database intended as a resource for research on the immune response to SARS-CoV-2. Deeply sampled blood TCRbeta repertoires from subjects exposed to, actively infected with, or recovered from COVID-19 were included in the dataset. Where HLA class I and class II types were available, the types were taken from metadata supplied by the sample provider, not from assay-based typing. The material from the prospective study consisted of cDNA or gDNA derived from T cells, B-cell-depleted T cells, or PBMCs. Study-wide conclusions, independent of this receptor: How much clinical and demographic metadata was included differed by source and by participant, and the metadata was provided uncurated.

CDR1 and CDR2 were assigned from the germline V gene (reference sequence) as LNHDA and SQIVND. V lost 3 bases and J lost 3 bases; the stretch between them is 9 bases long. Spanning cysteine to valine, the CDR3 consists of 13 amino acids. The retained sequence is limited to the CDR3, 39 bases, with the frame set at the first base. TCRbeta CDR3 regions were amplified from genomic DNA by means of the immunoSEQ Assay, a bias-controlled multiplex PCR. The paper's data handling went like this. Within the assay, amplification of reference gene primers was used to estimate how many nucleated cells each sample contained. To quantify the absolute abundance of each unique TCRbeta CDR3 rearrangement, sequence reads were collapsed and filtered. For each sample, productive Simpson clonality was calculated by taking the square root of Simpson's diversity index across productive rearrangements. TCRdb provides this immuneACCESS table in a form limited to in-frame rearrangements. Some clones are lacking; in checked studies, under half of them reflect an unresolved V gene, and why the rest are absent is not known. The V and J calls and clone size were taken over from that table, and D and trimming were inferred from the DNA. Recorded for this sample are 170,000 or so clones; 80% to 90% of them occurred a single time. Of the sample, around 1% falls within the top ten clones.

Regarding this clone: The target of this receptor is not known. No much larger clone exists at a distance of one base, and base qualities are not known.

Another Seattle source contributed samples from volunteer blood donors who had recovered from COVID-19. Whole blood was collected in K2EDTA tubes by collaborating institutions according to the institutions' own protocols. For TCRbeta analysis, collaborators shipped samples as frozen whole blood, isolated PBMCs, or DNA extracted from either of those sample types. This receptor chain uses TRBV19 and TRBJ2-7; no D gene can be assigned with confidence. The specimen was peripheral blood. This receptor was identified in a woman aged 18-29 years who had recovered from COVID-19. The sequence in DNA is TGTGCCAGTAGTATCCAACACAACTACGAGCAGTACGTC. It translates as CASSIQHNYEQYV.